This entry describes one T cell receptor (beta chain). As yet, its antigen is unknown. The data stem from a study of cytomegalovirus exposure and HLA in healthy donors. Whole-study findings and limits: A link between a missense DCLRE1C variant and TCR beta V- and J-gene trimming emerged from a later analysis. Most TCR beta V segments were productive about 90% or about 30% of the time in an earlier analysis. A later examination showed that TCR association rates differed by HLA locus, with DRB1 most and HLA-C fewest.

Amplification used 60 Vbeta primers and 13 Jbeta primers. Original methodology: In a later analysis, of some 80 million unique beta chains, about 12 million appeared in at least two donors. The repertoire was sequenced with immunoSEQ multiplex PCR; TCRdb's copy has only in-frame clones and lacks some. The D gene and trimming were derived from the DNA, and the V and J assignments and clone size from that table. The repertoire includes roughly 120,000 clones, approximately 69% of them detected once, and around a tenth sits in the top ten. The ends lost 6 bases at V and 9 bases at J; junction bases unmatched: 9. This CDR3 has 14 residues. Germline CDR1 MDHEN, CDR2 SYDVKM.

The V call is TRBV28, the J call TRBJ2-5; 11 bases are a match to TRBD1. The receptor's source is a woman in her forties or fifties in good health and CMV-seropositive. The sequenced sample was PBMCs. The chain's CDR3 is CASSRGQGAMAQYF. The CDR3, as DNA: TGTGCCAGCAGCCGCGGACAGGGGGCGATGGCCCAGTACTTC. The whole variable domain, filled in from reference TRBV28 and TRBJ2-5, reads DVKVTQSSRYLVKRTGEKVFLECVQDMDHENMFWYRQDPGLGLRLIYFSYDVKMKEKGDIPEGYSVSREKKERFSLILESASTNQTSMYLCASSRGQGAMAQYFGPGTRLLVL.